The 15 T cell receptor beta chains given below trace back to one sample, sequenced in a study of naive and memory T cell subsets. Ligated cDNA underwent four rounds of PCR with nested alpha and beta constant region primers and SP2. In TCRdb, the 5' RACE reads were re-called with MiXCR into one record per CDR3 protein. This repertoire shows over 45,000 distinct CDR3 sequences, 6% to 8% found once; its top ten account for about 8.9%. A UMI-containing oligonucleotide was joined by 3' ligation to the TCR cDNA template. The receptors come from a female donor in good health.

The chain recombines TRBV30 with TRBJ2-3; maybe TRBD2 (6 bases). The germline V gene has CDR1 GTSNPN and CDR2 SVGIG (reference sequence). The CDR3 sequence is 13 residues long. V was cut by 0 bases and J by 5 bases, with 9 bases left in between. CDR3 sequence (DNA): TGTGCCTGGAGTGTGTCAGCGGGAGATACGCAGTATTTT. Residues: CAWSVSAGDTQYF.

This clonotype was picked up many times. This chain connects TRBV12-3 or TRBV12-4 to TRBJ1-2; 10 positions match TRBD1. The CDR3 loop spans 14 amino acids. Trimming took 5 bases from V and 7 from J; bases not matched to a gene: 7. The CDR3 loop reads CASSAQTGGLGYTF. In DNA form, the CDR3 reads TGTGCCAGCAGTGCGCAGACAGGGGGCCTTGGCTACACCTTC.

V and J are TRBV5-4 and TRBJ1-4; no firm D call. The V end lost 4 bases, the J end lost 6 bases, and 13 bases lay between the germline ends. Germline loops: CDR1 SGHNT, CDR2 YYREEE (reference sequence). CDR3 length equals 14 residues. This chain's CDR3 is CASSPSHGDEKLFF. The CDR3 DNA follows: TGTGCCAGCAGCCCCTCCCACGGGGATGAAAAACTGTTTTTT.

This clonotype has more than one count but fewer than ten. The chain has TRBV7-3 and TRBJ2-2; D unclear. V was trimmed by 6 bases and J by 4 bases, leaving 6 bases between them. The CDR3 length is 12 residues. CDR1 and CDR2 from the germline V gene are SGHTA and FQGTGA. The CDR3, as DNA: TGTGCCAGCAGTTTCTTCACCGGGGAGCTGTTTTTT. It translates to CASSFFTGELFF.

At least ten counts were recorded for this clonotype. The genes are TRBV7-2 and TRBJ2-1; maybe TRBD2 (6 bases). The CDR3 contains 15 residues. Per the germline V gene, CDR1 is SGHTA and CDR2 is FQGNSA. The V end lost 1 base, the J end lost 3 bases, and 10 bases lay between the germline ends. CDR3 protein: CASSLEISGYNEQFF. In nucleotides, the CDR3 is TGTGCCAGCAGCTTAGAGATTAGCGGCTACAATGAGCAGTTCTTC.

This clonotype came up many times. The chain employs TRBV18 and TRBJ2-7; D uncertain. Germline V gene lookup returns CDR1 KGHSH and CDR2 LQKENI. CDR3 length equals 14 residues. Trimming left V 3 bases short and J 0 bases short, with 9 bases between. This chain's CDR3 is CASSPPGSSYEQYF. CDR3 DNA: TGTGCCAGCTCACCTCCAGGCTCCTCCTACGAGCAGTACTTC.

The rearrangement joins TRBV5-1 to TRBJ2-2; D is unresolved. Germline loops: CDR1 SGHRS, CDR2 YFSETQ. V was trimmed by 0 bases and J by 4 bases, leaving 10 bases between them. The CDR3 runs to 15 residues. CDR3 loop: CASSLGPKGTGELFF. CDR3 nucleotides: TGCGCCAGCAGCTTGGGCCCCAAGGGCACCGGGGAGCTGTTTTTT. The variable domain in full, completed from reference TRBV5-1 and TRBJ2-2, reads KAGVTQTPRYLIKTRGQQVTLSCSPISGHRSVSWYQQTPGQGLQFLFEYFSETQRNKGNFPGRFSGRQFSNSRSEMNVSTLELGDSALYLCASSLGPKGTGELFFGEGSRLTVL.

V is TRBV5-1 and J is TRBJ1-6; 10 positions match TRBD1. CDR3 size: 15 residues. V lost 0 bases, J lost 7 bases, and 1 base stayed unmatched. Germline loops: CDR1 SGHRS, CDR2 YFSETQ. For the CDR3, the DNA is TGCGCCAGCAGCTTGGTGGGACAGGGGAATTCACCCCTCCACTTT. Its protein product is CASSLVGQGNSPLHF. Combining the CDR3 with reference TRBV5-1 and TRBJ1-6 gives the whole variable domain KAGVTQTPRYLIKTRGQQVTLSCSPISGHRSVSWYQQTPGQGLQFLFEYFSETQRNKGNFPGRFSGRQFSNSRSEMNVSTLELGDSALYLCASSLVGQGNSPLHFGNGTRLTVT.

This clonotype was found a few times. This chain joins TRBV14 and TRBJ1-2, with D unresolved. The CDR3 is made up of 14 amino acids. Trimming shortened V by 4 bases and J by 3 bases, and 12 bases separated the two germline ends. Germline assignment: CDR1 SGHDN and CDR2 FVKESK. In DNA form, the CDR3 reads TGTGCCAGCAGCCCCCTACGTCCGTACTATGGCTACACCTTC. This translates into CASSPLRPYYGYTF.

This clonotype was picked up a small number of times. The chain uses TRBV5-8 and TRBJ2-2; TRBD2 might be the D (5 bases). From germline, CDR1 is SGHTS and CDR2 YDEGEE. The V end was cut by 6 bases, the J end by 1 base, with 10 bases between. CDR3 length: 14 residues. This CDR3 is CASKRLRNTGELFF. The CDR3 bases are TGTGCCAGCAAGCGACTACGGAACACCGGGGAGCTGTTTTTT.

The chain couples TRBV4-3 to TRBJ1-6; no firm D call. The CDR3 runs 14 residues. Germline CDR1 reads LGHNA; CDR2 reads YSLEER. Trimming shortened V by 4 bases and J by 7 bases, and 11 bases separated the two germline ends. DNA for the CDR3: TGCGCCAGCAGCCGGACCCATGGAAATTCACCCCTCCACTTT. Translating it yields CASSRTHGNSPLHF.

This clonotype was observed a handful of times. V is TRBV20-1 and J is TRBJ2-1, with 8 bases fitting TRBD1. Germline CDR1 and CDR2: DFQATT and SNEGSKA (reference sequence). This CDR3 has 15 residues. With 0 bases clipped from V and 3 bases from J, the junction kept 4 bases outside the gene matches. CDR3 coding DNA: TGCAGTGCTAGAGACGCCACAGGGGGCTACAATGAGCAGTTCTTC. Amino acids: CSARDATGGYNEQFF.

The CDR3 loop reads CASSQGAGGGNSPLHF. Here the CDR3 DNA reads TGCGCCAGCAGCCAAGGGGCGGGCGGCGGGAATTCACCCCTCCACTTT. The V and J genes are TRBV4-1 and TRBJ1-6; the D is unclear. CDR3 length: 16 amino acids. The ends were cut back, 1 base at V and 7 bases at J, with 14 bases in the middle. Per the germline V gene, CDR1 is MGHRA and CDR2 is YSYEKL.

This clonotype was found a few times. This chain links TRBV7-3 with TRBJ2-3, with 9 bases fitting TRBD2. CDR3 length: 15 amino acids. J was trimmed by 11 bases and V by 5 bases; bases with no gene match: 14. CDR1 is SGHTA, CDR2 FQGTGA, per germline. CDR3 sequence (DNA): TGTGCCAGCAGCCATAGCGGGGGACCCACAGTACAGCAGTATTTT. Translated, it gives CASSHSGGPTVQQYF.

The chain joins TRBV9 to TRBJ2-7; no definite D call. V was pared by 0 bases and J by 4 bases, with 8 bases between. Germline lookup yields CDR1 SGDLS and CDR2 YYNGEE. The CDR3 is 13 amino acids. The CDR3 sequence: CASSVGGSYEQYF. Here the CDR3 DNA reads TGTGCCAGCAGCGTAGGGGGTAGTTACGAGCAGTACTTC. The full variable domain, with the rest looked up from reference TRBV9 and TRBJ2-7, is DSGVTQTPKHLITATGQRVTLRCSPRSGDLSVYWYQQSLDQGLQFLIQYYNGEERAKGNILERFSAQQFPDLHSELNLSSLELGDSALYFCASSVGGSYEQYFGPGTRLTVT.